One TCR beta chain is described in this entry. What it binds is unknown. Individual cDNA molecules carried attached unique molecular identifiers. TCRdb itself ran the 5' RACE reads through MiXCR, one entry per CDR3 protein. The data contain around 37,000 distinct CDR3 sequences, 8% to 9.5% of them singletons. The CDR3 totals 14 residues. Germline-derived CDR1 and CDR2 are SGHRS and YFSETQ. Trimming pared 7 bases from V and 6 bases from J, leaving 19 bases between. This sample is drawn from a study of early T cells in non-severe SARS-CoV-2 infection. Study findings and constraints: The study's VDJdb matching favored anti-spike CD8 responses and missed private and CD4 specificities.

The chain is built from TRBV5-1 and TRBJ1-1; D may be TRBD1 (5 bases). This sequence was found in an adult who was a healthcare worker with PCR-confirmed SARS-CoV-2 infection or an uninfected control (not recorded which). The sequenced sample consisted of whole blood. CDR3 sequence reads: CASQPWTSTAEAFF. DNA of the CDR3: TGCGCCAGCCAACCGTGGACATCCACCGCTGAAGCTTTCTTT.